The clone carrying this TCR beta chain was found once. Its antigen is undetermined. The split of CD4+ cells yielded CD45RA+ naive and CD45RA-negative memory subsets. The data are from a study of shared clonotypes between healthy human individuals. Study context: For every donor, three CD4 naive, three CD4 memory, two CD8 naive and one CD8 memory plates were used.

Study-wide findings and caveats: Generation probabilities were higher for clonotypes shared across all four sorted-subset donors than for unshared ones.

The method was immunoSEQ multiplex PCR; TCRdb's version includes in-frame clones alone and lacks a portion of them. The sample lists 2 million to 2.5 million clones, 92% occurring once. Germline-derived CDR1 and CDR2 are SGHVS and FNYEAQ. This CDR3 is built from 15 residues. Trimming took off 3 bases at V and 1 base at J, with 12 bases between the two ends. The sample comprised naive CD4+ T cells from PBMCs. Specified subset: CD45RA+ positively selected. The V call is TRBV7-6, the J call TRBJ2-5; TRBD2 might be the D (5 bases). The TCR originated in a young man in good health. Some clones in this sample may be carry-over from other donors' samples. DNA of the CDR3: TGTGCCAGCAGCTTCGTACGGGGTCCCCAAGAGACCCAGTACTTC. Amino acid sequence: CASSFVRGPQETQYF.